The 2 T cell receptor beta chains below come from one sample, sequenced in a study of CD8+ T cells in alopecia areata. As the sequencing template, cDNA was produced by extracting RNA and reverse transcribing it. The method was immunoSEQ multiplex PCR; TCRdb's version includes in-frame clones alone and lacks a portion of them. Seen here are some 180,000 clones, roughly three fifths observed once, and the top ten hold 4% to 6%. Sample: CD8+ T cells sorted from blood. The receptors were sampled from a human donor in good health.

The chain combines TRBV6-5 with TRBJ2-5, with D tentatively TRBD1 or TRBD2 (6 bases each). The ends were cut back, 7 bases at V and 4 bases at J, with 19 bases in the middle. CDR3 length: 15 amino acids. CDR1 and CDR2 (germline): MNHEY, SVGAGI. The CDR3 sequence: CASTYRAEGGETQYF. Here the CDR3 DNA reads TGTGCCAGCACCTACCGGGCGGAGGGGGGAGAGACCCAGTACTTC.

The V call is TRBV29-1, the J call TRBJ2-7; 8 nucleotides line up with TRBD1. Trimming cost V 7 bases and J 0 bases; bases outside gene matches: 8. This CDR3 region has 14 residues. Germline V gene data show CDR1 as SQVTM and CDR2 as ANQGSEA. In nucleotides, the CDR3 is TGCAGCGATCCCAGGGGGCTTAACTCCTACGAGCAGTACTTC. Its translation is CSDPRGLNSYEQYF.